A selection of T cell receptor beta chains follows, all from one sample in a study of OX40 agonist ivuxolimab in advanced cancers. Sequencing was performed with immunoSEQ multiplex PCR; in TCRdb, only in-frame clones are kept and a portion is missing. The sample has approximately 70,000 clones, about 90% seen once. The sequences come from CD4+ or CD8+ T cells sorted from blood, collected in a trial of the OX40 agonist ivuxolimab. The receptors shown here come from an adult with an advanced solid tumor such as melanoma, head and neck, liver or kidney cancer. Both conserved end residues are part of each CDR3. The D gene is left open where the match is weak. Expanded clones are given a class, and other clones once, few, many or no size at all.

d_call j_call v_call clone_size cdr3_nt cdr3_aa
TRBD1 TRBJ2-7 TRBV18 NA TGTGCCAGCTCACGGGGACAGGTCTCCTACGAGCAGTACTTC CASSRGQVSYEQYF
NA TRBJ2-7 TRBV25-1 NA TGTGCCAGCAGTGAATATCGTGAGGGGGGCGACGAGCAGTACTTC CASSEYREGGDEQYF
NA TRBJ2-4 TRBV10-3 NA TGTGCCAGCTCAGACAGGAACATTCAGTACTTC CASSDRNIQYF
TRBD1 TRBJ2-5 TRBV5-4 NA TGTGCCAGCAGCCCCAGACAGGGACAAGAGACCCAGTACTTC CASSPRQGQETQYF
NA TRBJ1-3 TRBV30 NA TGTGCCTGGAGCAGATACAGGGGAAACACCATATATTTT CAWSRYRGNTIYF
TRBD2 TRBJ2-3 TRBV13 once TGTGCCAGCAGCGACCGACTAGCGGGGGAAACAGATACGCAGTATTTT CASSDRLAGETDTQYF
NA TRBJ2-1 TRBV12-5 NA TGTGCTAGTGGTTTGGGGCCGGGAGACTCCTACAATGAGCAGTTCTTC CASGLGPGDSYNEQFF
TRBD1 TRBJ2-2 TRBV6-6 NA TGTGCCAGCAGGCAGGGGGCGCGAGAAGCCGGGGAGCTGTTTTTT CASRQGAREAGELFF
TRBD2 TRBJ2-1 TRBV7-9 NA TGTGCCAGCAGCCGGACTAGCGGGAGTTTAAACAATGAGCAGTTCTTC CASSRTSGSLNNEQFF
TRBD1 TRBJ1-4 TRBV27 NA TGTGCCAGCAGGTCTACCGGGACAGGACCCGAAAAACTGTTTTTT CASRSTGTGPEKLFF
NA TRBJ1-1 TRBV10-1 NA TGCGCCAGCGGCCCGCGGCCTGGGACTGAAGCTTTCTTT CASGPRPGTEAFF
TRBD2 TRBJ2-7 TRBV10-3 NA TGTGCCATCAGCCGGACTAGCGCCTCCTACGAGCAGTACTTC CAISRTSASYEQYF
NA TRBJ2-1 TRBV7-2 NA TGTGCCAGCAGCTTAGCTGGTTCCTACAATGAGCAGTTCTTC CASSLAGSYNEQFF
NA TRBJ1-1 TRBV10-3 NA TGTGCCATCAGTACAGGGAGAACTGAAGCTTTCTTT CAISTGRTEAFF
NA TRBJ2-7 TRBV7-9 NA TGTGCCAGCAGCGGGGGGGGCGGCGTCCCCTACGAGCAGTACTTC CASSGGGGVPYEQYF
TRBD1 TRBJ2-5 TRBV7-9 NA TGTGCCAGCAGCTTAGTTACAGGGGGAAAGACCCAGTACTTC CASSLVTGGKTQYF